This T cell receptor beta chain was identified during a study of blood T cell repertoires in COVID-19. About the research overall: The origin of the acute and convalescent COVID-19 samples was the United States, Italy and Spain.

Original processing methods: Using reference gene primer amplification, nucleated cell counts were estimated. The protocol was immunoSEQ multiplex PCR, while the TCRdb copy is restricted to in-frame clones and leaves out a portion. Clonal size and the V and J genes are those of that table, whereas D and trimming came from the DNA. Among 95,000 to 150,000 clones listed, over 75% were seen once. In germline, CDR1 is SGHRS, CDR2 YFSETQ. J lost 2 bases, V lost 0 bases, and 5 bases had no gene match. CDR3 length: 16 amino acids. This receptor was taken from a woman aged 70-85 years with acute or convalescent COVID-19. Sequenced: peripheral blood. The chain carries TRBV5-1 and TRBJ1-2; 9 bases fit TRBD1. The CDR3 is CASSLGADRGNYGYTF. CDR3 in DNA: TGCGCCAGCAGCTTGGGGGCGGACAGGGGAAACTATGGCTACACCTTC.